These 20 T cell receptor beta chains were all obtained from the same sample, sequenced in a study of blood T cell repertoires in COVID-19 (TCRdb year 2020). Library preparation was by the immunoSEQ multiplex PCR assay. The source is immuneACCESS, and TCRdb retained only in-frame sequences with V and J called. Part of the clones is not carried over; for the studies checked, unresolved V genes explain less than half of this, and the remainder is unexplained. This sample comprises some 73,000 clones, approximately 86% of them detected only once. Roughly 14% of the sample rests with the top ten. Sequenced sample: peripheral blood. The receptors stem from a woman aged 60 to 75 with acute or convalescent COVID-19.

The chain links TRBV5-8 to TRBJ2-6; 10 bases are a match to TRBD2. The CDR3 is 17 amino acids. From germline, CDR1 is SGHTS and CDR2 YDEGEE. Unmatched junction bases numbered 5, after V lost 2 bases and J lost 3 bases. Here the CDR3 reads CASSFERGGRGANVLTF. The CDR3 region has the DNA TGTGCCAGCAGCTTTGAGCGGGGGGGCCGTGGGGCCAACGTCCTGACTTTC.

This rearrangement joins TRBV7-3 to TRBJ2-6; TRBD1 agrees at 9 bases. This CDR3 is built from 17 residues. Germline V gives CDR1 SGHTA, CDR2 FQGTGA. V lost 4 bases, J lost 2 bases, and 6 bases stayed unmatched. The CDR3 loop reads CASSSGQGIPGANVLTF. CDR3 DNA: TGTGCCAGCAGCTCGGGACAGGGAATCCCTGGGGCCAACGTCCTGACTTTC.

The J gene is TRBJ1-3, the V gene TRBV6-5; the D gene is possibly TRBD1 (5 bases). Trimming shortened V by 5 bases and J by 2 bases, and 10 bases separated the two germline ends. CDR1 is MNHEY and CDR2 is SVGAGI in the germline V gene. This CDR3 contains 14 residues. The CDR3 protein is CASSQQDTGNTIYF. For the CDR3, the DNA is TGTGCCAGCAGTCAACAGGATACTGGAAACACCATATATTTT.

The chain recombines TRBV3-1 (or the pseudogene TRBV3-2) with TRBJ2-5; D perhaps matches TRBD1 (6 bases). The CDR3 is made up of 15 amino acids. Trimming took 4 bases from V and 1 from J, leaving 13 bases between them. CDR1 and CDR2 (germline): LGHDT, YNNKEL (reference sequence). CDR3 in amino acids: CASSLGGRIQETQYF. CDR3 in DNA: TGTGCCAGCAGCCTAGGGGGACGTATCCAAGAGACCCAGTACTTC.

The chain has TRBV19 and TRBJ2-1, with TRBD1 matching 7 bases. This CDR3 contains 15 residues. Trimming at V came to 5 bases and at J to 8 bases, leaving 12 bases not matched to a gene. Germline-derived CDR1 and CDR2 are LNHDA and SQIVND (reference sequence). CDR3 in amino acids: CASSRRTGTMDEQFF. The CDR3 DNA follows: TGTGCCAGTAGTCGCCGGACAGGTACGATGGATGAGCAGTTCTTC.

The chain is built from TRBV3-1 (or the pseudogene TRBV3-2) and TRBJ2-1; 9 bases are shared with TRBD2. Germline CDR1 is LGHDT and CDR2 is YNNKEL (reference sequence). This CDR3 has 17 residues. V dropped 2 bases and J dropped 16; count of bases not matched to a gene: 21. Here the CDR3 DNA reads TGTGCCAGCAGCCAAACAAAGGGGGATAGCGGGGGTGTTCACCCCTTCTTC. As protein: CASSQTKGDSGGVHPFF.

V and J are TRBV11-2 and TRBJ2-1, with 14 bases matching TRBD2. The CDR3 covers 17 residues. Germline CDR1 and CDR2: SGHAT and FQNNGV. V was pared by 2 bases and J by 15 bases, with 15 bases of the junction left unmatched. CDR3 coding DNA: TGTGCCAGCAGCTTAACAACCCCCGGGACTAGCGGGGGAGGTGGGTTCTTC. Encoded protein: CASSLTTPGTSGGGGFF.

This clone was counted a few times. The chain's CDR3 is CASSSGQHNSPLHF. The CDR3 coding sequence is TGTGCCAGCAGTTCGGGACAGCACAATTCACCCCTCCACTTT. The rearrangement uses TRBV2 and TRBJ1-6, with 7 bases identical to TRBD1. J gave up 7 bases and V 5 bases, and 5 bases lay outside the gene matches. CDR3 size: 14 residues. Germline CDR1 and CDR2: SNHLY and FYNNEI.

The chain recombines TRBV19 with TRBJ2-5, with TRBD2 identical over 13 bases. Losses at the gene ends were 5 bases for V and 5 bases for J; bases not matched to a gene: 8. Germline V gives CDR1 LNHDA, CDR2 SQIVND (reference sequence). This CDR3 is 16 amino acids long. DNA for the CDR3: TGTGCCAGTAGTGCACTAGCGGGGGGGCCAACGGAGACCCAGTACTTC. This sequence encodes CASSALAGGPTETQYF.

The chain employs TRBV6-5 and TRBJ1-1; the D gene is possibly TRBD1 (6 bases). The CDR3 loop spans 14 amino acids. CDR1 is MNHEY and CDR2 is SVGAGI in the germline V gene. V lost 6 bases and J 4 bases, leaving 15 bases between the germline ends. The CDR3 is CASSYGGQTTEAFF. The CDR3 nucleotides read TGTGCCAGCAGCTATGGTGGACAGACCACTGAAGCTTTCTTT.

This chain uses TRBV12-3 or TRBV12-4 with TRBJ1-1, with D possibly TRBD1 on 5 matching bases. Trimming pared 4 bases from V and 5 bases from J, leaving 11 bases between. The CDR3 runs to 13 residues. CDR3 DNA: TGTGCCAGCAGTTCAGGGAGGAGGACTGAAGCTTTCTTT. Translated: CASSSGRRTEAFF.

The rearrangement joins TRBV15 to TRBJ2-1; TRBD1 is a possible D gene (8 bases). The CDR3 sequence is 16 residues long. The V and J ends lost 0 bases and 8 bases respectively, with 17 bases between them. The V gene's germline CDR1 is LNHNV and CDR2 YYDKDF (reference sequence). The CDR3 reads CATSRDWNRGGHEQFF. The CDR3 region has the DNA TGTGCCACCAGCAGAGATTGGAACAGGGGGGGTCATGAGCAGTTCTTC.

In nucleotides, the CDR3 is TGCGCCAGCAGCTTGATAGCGGAAGAGACCCAGTACTTC. Encoded protein: CASSLIAEETQYF. The chain combines TRBV5-1 with TRBJ2-5, with D possibly being TRBD2 (6 bases). The CDR3 has 13 amino acids. Germline CDR1 is SGHRS and CDR2 is YFSETQ. V was shortened by 1 base and J by 3 bases, with 7 bases between the two germline ends.

This chain connects TRBV5-6 to TRBJ1-1; perhaps TRBD1 as D (5 bases). V gave up 3 bases and J gave up 6 bases, with 18 bases separating them. This CDR3 has 15 amino acids. Germline V gene data show CDR1 as SGHDT and CDR2 as YYEEEE. The CDR3 DNA reads TGTGCCAGCAGCTCCTTACAGGACCTAGTGCCTGAAGCTTTCTTT. Its translation: CASSSLQDLVPEAFF.

V usage is TRBV9 and J usage is TRBJ2-5; 9 nucleotides line up with TRBD2. Trimming removed 0 bases from V and 0 bases from J; junction bases left unmatched: 3. This CDR3 region has 16 residues. Germline CDR1 reads SGDLS; CDR2 reads YYNGEE. As DNA, the CDR3 is TGTGCCAGCAGCGTAGGTAGCGGGGGAAACCAAGAGACCCAGTACTTC. This sequence encodes CASSVGSGGNQETQYF.

V gene TRBV5-4 combines with J gene TRBJ2-3, with 8 nucleotides matching TRBD2. The CDR3 covers 15 residues. J gave up 4 bases and V 4 bases, and 8 bases lay outside the gene matches. Germline lookup yields CDR1 SGHNT and CDR2 YYREEE (reference sequence). In DNA form, the CDR3 reads TGTGCCAGCAGCCCGGGACTAGTTTCTGCAGATACGCAGTATTTT. Its protein product is CASSPGLVSADTQYF.

This chain joins TRBV20-1 and TRBJ1-5; D is possibly TRBD1 (5 bases). CDR3 length equals 16 residues. Germline assignment: CDR1 DFQATT and CDR2 SNEGSKA (reference sequence). The V and J ends lost 3 bases and 6 bases respectively, with 21 bases between them. The CDR3 spells CSASRDLTTPGQPQHF. In nucleotides, the CDR3 is TGCAGTGCTAGTCGGGACTTAACCACTCCGGGTCAGCCCCAGCATTTT.

The J gene is TRBJ1-4, the V gene TRBV2, with D possibly TRBD1 on 5 matching bases. This CDR3 has 15 residues. The germline V gene encodes CDR1 SNHLY and CDR2 FYNNEI. The V and J ends lost 7 bases and 3 bases respectively, with 15 bases between them. The CDR3 region has the DNA TGTGCCAGCAACTTCGCGACAGTCGCTAATGAAAAACTGTTTTTT. Residues: CASNFATVANEKLFF.

The chain joins TRBV4-1 to TRBJ2-2; 11 positions match TRBD1. This CDR3 spans 20 amino acids. Trimming removed 1 base from V and 4 bases from J; junction bases left unmatched: 14. Germline loops: CDR1 MGHRA, CDR2 YSYEKL. The CDR3 region has the DNA TGCGCCAGCAGCCAAGGAAGGGTGTGGCCGGGACAGGGGGTCACCGGGGAGCTGTTTTTT. Amino acid sequence: CASSQGRVWPGQGVTGELFF.

CDR3 in DNA: TGTGCCAGCAGCTTAGATCTAGCAAAGACCCAGTACTTC. This gives the protein CASSLDLAKTQYF. The chain joins TRBV11-3 to TRBJ2-5, with a weak D call TRBD2 (5 bases). V lost 0 bases, J lost 6 bases, and 8 bases lay in between. Per the germline V gene, CDR1 is SGHNT and CDR2 is YENEEA. This CDR3 is 13 amino acids long.